This TCR beta chain was profiled in a study of blood T cell repertoires in COVID-19. The CDR3 has 14 amino acids. The V and J ends lost 3 bases and 0 bases respectively, with 8 bases between them. Germline CDR1 and CDR2: DFQATT and SNEGSKA (reference sequence). Per the study methods: Reference gene primer amplification gave estimated nucleated cell counts. Produced via immunoSEQ multiplex PCR; TCRdb's table is partial and in-frame only. The V and J calls and clone size come from that table; D and trimming were worked out from the DNA. The data show hundreds of thousands of clones, with 80% to 90% seen just once and 2.4% held by the top ten. Study members were between 18 and 89 years old and lived in 20 to 30 US regions. Participants reported their clinical history, and cohort assignment relied on those reports. Cohort 3 donors were reported recovered after two negative PCRs, clearance, or symptom resolution.

The chain couples TRBV20-1 to TRBJ1-4, with D hard to call. This receptor was identified in a woman younger than 35 who had recovered from COVID-19. Sequenced material: PBMCs or T cells enriched from blood (not recorded which). CDR3 nucleotide sequence: TGCAGTGCTAGTTACAGATCAACTAATGAAAAACTGTTTTTT. The encoded protein is CSASYRSTNEKLFF.